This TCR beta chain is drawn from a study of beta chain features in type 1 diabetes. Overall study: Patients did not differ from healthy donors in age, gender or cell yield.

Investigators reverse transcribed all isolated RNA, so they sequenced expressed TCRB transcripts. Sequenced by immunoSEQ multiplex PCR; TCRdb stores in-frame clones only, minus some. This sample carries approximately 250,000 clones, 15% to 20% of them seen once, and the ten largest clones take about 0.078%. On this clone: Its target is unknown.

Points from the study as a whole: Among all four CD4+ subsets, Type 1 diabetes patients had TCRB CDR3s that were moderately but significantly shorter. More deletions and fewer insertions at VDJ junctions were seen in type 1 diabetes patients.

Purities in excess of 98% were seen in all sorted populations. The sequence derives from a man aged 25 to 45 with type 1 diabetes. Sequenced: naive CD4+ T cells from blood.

This CDR3 is CSVRPTEPNQPQHF. CDR3 bases: TGCAGCGTACGCCCGACAGAGCCCAATCAGCCCCAGCATTTT. The rearrangement links TRBV29-1 to TRBJ1-5; tentative D call: TRBD1 (5 bases). V dropped 6 bases and J dropped 3 bases, with 15 bases sitting between them. Germline V gives CDR1 SQVTM, CDR2 ANQGSEA. The CDR3 covers 14 residues.